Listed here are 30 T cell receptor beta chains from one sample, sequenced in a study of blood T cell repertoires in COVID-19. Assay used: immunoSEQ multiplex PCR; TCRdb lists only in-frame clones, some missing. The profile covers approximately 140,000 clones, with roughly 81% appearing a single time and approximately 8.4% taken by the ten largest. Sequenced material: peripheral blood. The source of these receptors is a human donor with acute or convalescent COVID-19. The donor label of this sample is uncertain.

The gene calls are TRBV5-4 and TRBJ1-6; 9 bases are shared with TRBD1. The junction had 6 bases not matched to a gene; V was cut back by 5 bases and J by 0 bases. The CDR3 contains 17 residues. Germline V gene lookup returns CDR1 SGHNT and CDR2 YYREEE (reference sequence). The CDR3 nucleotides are TGTGCCAGCAGGTCCGGGACAGGGAGCTCCTATAATTCACCCCTCCACTTT. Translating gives CASRSGTGSSYNSPLHF.

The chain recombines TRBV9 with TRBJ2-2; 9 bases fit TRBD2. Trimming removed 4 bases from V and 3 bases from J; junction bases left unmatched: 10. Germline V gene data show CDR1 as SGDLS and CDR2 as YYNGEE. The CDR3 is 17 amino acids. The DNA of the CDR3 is TGTGCCAGCAGCCCCAGTAGGCGGGGGGGTTACACCGGGGAGCTGTTTTTT. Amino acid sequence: CASSPSRRGGYTGELFF.

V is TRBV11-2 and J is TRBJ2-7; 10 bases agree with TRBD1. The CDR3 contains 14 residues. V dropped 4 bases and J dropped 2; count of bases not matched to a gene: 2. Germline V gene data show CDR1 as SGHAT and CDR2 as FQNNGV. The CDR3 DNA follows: TGTGCCAGCAGCTCGGGACAGGGGCCCTACGAGCAGTACTTC. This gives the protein CASSSGQGPYEQYF.

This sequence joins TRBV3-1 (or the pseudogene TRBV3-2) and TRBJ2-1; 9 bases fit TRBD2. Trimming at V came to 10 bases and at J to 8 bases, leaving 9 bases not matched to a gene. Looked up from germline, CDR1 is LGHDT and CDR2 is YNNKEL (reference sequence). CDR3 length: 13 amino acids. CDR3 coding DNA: TGTGCCACTAGTGGCGGGGGGGCCCATGAGCAGTTCTTC. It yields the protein CATSGGGAHEQFF.

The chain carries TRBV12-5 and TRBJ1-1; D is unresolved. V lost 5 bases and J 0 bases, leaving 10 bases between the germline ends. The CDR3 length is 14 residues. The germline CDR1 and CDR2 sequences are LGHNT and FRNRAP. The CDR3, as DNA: TGTGCTAGTGGTCCAGGAGGCTTGAACACTGAAGCTTTCTTT. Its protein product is CASGPGGLNTEAFF. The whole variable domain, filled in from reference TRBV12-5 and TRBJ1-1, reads DARVTQTPRHKVTEMGQEVTMRCQPILGHNTVFWYRQTMMQGLELLAYFRNRAPLDDSGMPKDRFSAEMPDATLATLKIQPSEPRDSAVYFCASGPGGLNTEAFFGQGTRLTVV.

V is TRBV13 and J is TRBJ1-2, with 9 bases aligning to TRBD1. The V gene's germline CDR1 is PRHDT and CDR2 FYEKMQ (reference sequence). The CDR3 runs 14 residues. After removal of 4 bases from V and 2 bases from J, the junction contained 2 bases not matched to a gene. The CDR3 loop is CASSSTGGNYGYTF. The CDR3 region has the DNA TGTGCCAGCAGCTCCACAGGGGGCAACTATGGCTACACCTTC.

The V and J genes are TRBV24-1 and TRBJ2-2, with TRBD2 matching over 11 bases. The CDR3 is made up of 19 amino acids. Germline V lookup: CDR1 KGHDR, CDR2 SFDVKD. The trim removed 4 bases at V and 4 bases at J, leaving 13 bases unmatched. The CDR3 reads CATSEVGLAGLWGTGELFF. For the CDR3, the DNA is TGTGCCACCAGTGAAGTCGGACTAGCGGGCCTCTGGGGCACCGGGGAGCTGTTTTTT.

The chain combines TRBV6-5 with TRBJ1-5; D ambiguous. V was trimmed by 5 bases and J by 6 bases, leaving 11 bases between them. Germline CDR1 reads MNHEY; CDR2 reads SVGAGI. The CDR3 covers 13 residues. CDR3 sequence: CASSLSPGQPQHF. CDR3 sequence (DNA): TGTGCCAGCAGTCTAAGCCCGGGTCAGCCCCAGCATTTT.

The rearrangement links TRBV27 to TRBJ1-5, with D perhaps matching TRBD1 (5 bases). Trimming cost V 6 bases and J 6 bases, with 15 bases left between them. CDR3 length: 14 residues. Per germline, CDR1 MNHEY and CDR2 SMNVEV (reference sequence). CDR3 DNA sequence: TGTGCCAGCAGCTTAGACAGTCTCGGTCAGCCCCAGCATTTT. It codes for CASSLDSLGQPQHF.

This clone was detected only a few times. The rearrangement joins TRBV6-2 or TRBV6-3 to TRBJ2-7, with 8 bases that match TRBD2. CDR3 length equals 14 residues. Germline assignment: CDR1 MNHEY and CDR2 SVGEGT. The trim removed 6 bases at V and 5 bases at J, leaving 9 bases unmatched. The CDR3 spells CASSQGLDRDEQYF. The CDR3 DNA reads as TGTGCCAGCAGCCAGGGACTAGACCGCGACGAGCAGTACTTC.

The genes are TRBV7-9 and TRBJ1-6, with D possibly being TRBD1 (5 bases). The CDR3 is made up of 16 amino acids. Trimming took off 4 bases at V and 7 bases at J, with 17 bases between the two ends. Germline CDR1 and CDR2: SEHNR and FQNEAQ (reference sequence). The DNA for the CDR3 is TGTGCCAGCAGCTCTACCCAAGGAGGGGAGAATTCACCCCTCCACTTT. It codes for CASSSTQGGENSPLHF.

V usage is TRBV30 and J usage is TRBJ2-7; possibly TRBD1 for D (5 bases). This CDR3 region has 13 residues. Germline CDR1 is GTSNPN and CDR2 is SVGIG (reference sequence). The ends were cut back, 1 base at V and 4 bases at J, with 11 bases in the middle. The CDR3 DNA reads TGTGCCTGGAGTGAGACAGAAGGATACGAGCAGTACTTC. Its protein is CAWSETEGYEQYF.

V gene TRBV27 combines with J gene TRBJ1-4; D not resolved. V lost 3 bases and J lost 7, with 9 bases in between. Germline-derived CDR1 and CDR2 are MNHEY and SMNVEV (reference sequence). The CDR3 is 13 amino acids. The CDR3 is CASSLTSGEKLFF. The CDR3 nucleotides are TGTGCCAGCAGTTTGACCTCAGGTGAAAAACTGTTTTTT. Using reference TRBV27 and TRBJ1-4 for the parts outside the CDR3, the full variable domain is EAQVTQNPRYLITVTGKKLTVTCSQNMNHEYMSWYRQDPGLGLRQIYYSMNVEVTDKGDVPEGYKVSRKEKRNFPLILESPSPNQTSLYFCASSLTSGEKLFFGSGTQLSVL.

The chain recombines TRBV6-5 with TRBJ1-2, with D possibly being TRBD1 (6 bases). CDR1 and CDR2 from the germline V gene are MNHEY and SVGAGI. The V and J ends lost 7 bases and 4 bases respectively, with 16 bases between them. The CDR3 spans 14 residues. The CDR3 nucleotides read TGTGCCAGCAAGAAGGACAGTCCTATCTATGGCTACACCTTC. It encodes CASKKDSPIYGYTF.

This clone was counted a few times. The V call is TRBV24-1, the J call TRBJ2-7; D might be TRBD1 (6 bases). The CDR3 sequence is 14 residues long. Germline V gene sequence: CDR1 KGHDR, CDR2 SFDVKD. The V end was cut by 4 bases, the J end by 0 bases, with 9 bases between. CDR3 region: CATSDRGASYEQYF. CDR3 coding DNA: TGTGCCACCAGTGACAGGGGCGCCTCCTACGAGCAGTACTTC.

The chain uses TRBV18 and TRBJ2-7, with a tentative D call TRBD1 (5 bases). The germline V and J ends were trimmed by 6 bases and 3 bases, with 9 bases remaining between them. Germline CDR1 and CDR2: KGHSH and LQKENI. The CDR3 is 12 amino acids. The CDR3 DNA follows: TGTGCCAGCTCTCAGGGCAGCTACGAGCAGTACTTC. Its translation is CASSQGSYEQYF.

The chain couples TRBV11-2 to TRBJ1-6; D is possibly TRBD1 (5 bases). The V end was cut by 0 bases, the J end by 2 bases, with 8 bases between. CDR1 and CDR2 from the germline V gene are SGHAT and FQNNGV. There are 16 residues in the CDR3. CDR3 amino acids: CASSLDRGTYNSPLHF. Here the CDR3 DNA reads TGTGCCAGCAGCTTAGATCGGGGGACCTATAATTCACCCCTCCACTTT. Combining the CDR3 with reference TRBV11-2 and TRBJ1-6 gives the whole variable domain EAGVAQSPRYKIIEKRQSVAFWCNPISGHATLYWYQQILGQGPKLLIQFQNNGVVDDSQLPKDRFSAERLKGVDSTLKIQPAKLEDSAVYLCASSLDRGTYNSPLHFGNGTRLTVT.

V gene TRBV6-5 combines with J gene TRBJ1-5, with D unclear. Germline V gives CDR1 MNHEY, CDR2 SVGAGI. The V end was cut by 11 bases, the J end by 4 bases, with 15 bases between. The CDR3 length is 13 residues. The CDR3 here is CASHPPGNQPQHF. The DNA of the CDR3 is TGTGCCTCACATCCCCCGGGGAATCAGCCCCAGCATTTT.

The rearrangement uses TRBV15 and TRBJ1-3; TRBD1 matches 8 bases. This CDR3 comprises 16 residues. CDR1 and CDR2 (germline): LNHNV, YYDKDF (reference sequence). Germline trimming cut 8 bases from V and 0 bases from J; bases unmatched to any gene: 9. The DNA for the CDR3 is TGTGCCACCCGACAGGGGCTATTGAGCTCTGGAAACACCATATATTTT. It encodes CATRQGLLSSGNTIYF.

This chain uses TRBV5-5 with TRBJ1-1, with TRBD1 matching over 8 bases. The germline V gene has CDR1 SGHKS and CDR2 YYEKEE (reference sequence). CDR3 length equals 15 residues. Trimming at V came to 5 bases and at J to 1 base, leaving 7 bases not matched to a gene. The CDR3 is CASRPQGAGNTEAFF. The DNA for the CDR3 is TGTGCCAGCAGGCCTCAGGGGGCCGGGAACACTGAAGCTTTCTTT.

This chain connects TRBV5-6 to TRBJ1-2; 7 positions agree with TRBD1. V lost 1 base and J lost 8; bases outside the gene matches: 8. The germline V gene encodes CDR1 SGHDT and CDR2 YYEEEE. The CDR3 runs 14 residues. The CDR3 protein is CASSLIWRGQGYTF. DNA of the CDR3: TGTGCCAGCAGCTTGATTTGGAGGGGGCAAGGCTACACCTTC.

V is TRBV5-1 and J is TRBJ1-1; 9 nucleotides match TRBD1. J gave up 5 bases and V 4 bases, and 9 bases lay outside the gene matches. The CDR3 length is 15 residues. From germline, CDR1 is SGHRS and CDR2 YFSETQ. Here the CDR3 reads CASSGAGQGRTEAFF. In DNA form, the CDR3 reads TGCGCCAGCAGCGGCGCTGGACAGGGGAGGACTGAAGCTTTCTTT.

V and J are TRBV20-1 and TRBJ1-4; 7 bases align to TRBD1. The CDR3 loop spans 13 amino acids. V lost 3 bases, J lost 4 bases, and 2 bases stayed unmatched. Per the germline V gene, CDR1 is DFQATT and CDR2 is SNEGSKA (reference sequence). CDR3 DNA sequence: TGCAGTGCTAGTGACAGGGTTAATGAAAAACTGTTTTTT. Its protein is CSASDRVNEKLFF.

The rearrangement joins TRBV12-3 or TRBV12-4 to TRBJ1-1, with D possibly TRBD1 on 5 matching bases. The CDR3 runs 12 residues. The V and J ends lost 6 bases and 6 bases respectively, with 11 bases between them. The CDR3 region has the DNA TGTGCCAGCAGCCCCAGCAGGGCTGAAGCTTTCTTT. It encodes CASSPSRAEAFF.

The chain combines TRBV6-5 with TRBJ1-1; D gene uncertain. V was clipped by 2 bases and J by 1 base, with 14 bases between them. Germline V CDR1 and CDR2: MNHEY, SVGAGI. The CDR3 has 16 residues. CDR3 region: CASSYTTRPKNTEAFF. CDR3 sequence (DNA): TGTGCCAGCAGTTACACTACACGGCCCAAGAACACTGAAGCTTTCTTT.

The CDR3 DNA reads TGTGCCAGCAGCTTGGTACCTAGCGGACTCACAGATACGCAGTATTTT. It translates to CASSLVPSGLTDTQYF. This chain connects TRBV5-5 to TRBJ2-3; 7 nucleotides agree with TRBD2. This CDR3 is 16 amino acids long. The trim removed 0 bases at V and 2 bases at J, leaving 6 bases unmatched. The V gene's germline CDR1 is SGHKS and CDR2 YYEKEE (reference sequence). The whole variable domain, remainder taken from reference TRBV5-5 and TRBJ2-3, is DAGVTQSPTHLIKTRGQQVTLRCSPISGHKSVSWYQQVLGQGPQFIFQYYEKEERGRGNFPDRFSARQFPNYSSELNVNALLLGDSALYLCASSLVPSGLTDTQYFGPGTRLTVL.

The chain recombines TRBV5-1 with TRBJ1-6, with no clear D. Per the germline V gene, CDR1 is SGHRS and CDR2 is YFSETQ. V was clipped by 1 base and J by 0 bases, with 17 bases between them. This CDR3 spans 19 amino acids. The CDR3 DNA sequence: TGCGCCAGCAGCTTGTATGGCCCGGGTTTGAGCTCCTATAATTCACCCCTCCACTTT. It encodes CASSLYGPGLSSYNSPLHF.

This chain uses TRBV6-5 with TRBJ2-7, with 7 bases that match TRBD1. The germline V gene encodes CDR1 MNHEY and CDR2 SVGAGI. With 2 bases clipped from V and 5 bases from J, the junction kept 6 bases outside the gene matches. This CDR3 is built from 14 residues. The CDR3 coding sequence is TGTGCCAGCAGTTACAGCACAGGGGACGACGAGCAGTACTTC. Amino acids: CASSYSTGDDEQYF.

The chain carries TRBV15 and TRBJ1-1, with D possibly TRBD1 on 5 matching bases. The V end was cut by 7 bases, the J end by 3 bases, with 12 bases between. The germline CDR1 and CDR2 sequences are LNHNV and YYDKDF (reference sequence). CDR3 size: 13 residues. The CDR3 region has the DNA TGTGCCACCACGACCGACAGTCACACTGAAGCTTTCTTT. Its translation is CATTTDSHTEAFF.

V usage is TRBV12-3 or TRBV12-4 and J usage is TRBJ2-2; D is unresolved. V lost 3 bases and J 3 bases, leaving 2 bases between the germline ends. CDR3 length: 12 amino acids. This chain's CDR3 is CASSFDTGELFF. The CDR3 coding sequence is TGTGCCAGCAGTTTCGACACCGGGGAGCTGTTTTTT.